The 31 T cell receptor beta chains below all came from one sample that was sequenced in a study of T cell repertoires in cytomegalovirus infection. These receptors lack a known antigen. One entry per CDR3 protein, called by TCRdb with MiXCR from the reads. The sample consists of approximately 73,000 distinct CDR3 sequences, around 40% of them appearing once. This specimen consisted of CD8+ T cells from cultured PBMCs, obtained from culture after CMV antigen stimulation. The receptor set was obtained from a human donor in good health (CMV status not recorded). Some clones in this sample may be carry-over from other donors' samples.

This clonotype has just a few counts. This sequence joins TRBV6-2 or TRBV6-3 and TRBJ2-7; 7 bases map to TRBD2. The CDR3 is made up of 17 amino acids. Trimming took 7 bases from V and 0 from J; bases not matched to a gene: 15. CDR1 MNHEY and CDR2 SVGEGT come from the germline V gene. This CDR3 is CASNLAEVADDSYEQYF. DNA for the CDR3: TGTGCCAGCAACCTAGCGGAGGTAGCGGACGACTCCTACGAGCAGTACTTC.

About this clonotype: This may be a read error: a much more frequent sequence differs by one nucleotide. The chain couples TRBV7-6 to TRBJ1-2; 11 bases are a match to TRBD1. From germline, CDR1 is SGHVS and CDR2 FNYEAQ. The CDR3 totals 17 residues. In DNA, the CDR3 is TGTGCCAGCAGCTTAGCGGGACAGGGGGACCACTTCTATGGCCACACCTTC. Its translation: CASSLAGQGDHFYGHTF.

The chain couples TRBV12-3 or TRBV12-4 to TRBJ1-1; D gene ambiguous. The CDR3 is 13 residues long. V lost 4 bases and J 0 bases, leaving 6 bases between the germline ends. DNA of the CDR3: TGTGCCAGCAGTTCTGGCGTGAACACTGAAGCTTTCTTT. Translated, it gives CASSSGVNTEAFF.

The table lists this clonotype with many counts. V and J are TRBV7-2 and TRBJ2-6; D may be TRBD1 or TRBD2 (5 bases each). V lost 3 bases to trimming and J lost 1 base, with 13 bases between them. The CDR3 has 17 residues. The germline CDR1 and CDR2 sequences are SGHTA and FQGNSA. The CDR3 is CASSFWGTGSGANVLTF. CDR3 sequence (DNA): TGTGCCAGCAGCTTTTGGGGGACCGGGTCTGGGGCCAACGTCCTGACTTTC.

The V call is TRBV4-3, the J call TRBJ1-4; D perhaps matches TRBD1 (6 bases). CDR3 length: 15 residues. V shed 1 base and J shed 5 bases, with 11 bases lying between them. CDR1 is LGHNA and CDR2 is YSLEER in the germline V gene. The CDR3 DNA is TGCGCCAGCAGCCAAGTCACGGGGGCGAATGAAAAACTGTTTTTT. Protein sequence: CASSQVTGANEKLFF.

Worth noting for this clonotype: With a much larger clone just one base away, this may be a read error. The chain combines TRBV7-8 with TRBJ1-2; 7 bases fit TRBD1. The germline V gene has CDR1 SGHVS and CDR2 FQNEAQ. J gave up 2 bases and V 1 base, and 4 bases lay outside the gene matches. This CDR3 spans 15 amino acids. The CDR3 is CASSLGTGENYGYTF. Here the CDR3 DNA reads TGTGCCAGCAGCTTAGGTACAGGGGAAAACTATGGCTACACCTTC.

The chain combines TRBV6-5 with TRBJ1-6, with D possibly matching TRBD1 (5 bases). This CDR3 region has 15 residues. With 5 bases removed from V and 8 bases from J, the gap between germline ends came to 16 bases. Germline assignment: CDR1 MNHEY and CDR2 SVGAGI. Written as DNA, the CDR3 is TGTGCCAGCAGTGAGGAGGGGACCGGGCATTCACCCCTCCACTTT. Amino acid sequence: CASSEEGTGHSPLHF.

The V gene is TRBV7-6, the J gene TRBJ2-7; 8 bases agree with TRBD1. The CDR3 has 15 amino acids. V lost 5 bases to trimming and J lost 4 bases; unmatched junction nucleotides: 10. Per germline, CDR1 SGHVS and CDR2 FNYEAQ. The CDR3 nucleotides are TGTGCCAGCAGCGGTCCGGGACAGGCTATATACGAGCAGTACTTC. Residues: CASSGPGQAIYEQYF.

The CDR3 region is CASSSGTSGADSTDTQYF. The CDR3 DNA sequence: TGTGCCAGCAGTTCCGGGACTAGCGGGGCCGATAGCACAGATACGCAGTATTTT. The genes are TRBV12-3 or TRBV12-4 and TRBJ2-3, with 13 bases fitting TRBD2. The CDR3 covers 18 residues. J lost 0 bases, V lost 4 bases, and 7 bases had no gene match.

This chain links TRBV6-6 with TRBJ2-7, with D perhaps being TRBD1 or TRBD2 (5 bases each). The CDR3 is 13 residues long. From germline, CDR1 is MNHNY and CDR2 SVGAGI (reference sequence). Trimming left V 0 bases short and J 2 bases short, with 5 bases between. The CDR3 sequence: CASSYSGAYEQYF. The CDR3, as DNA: TGTGCCAGCAGTTACTCGGGGGCCTACGAGCAGTACTTC.

CDR3 DNA sequence: TGCAGTGCTAGCTTGCGAGACACTGAAGCTTTCTTT. It is translated as CSASLRDTEAFF. The chain couples TRBV20-1 to TRBJ1-1; D is undetermined. Per germline, CDR1 DFQATT and CDR2 SNEGSKA (reference sequence). The CDR3 extends over 12 amino acids. Trimming took off 3 bases at V and 3 bases at J, with 8 bases between the two ends.

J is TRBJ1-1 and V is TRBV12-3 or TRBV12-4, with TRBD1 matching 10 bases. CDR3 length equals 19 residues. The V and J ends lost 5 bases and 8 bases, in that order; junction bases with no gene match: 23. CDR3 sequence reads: CASSTSGTGDFERWLEAFF. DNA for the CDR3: TGTGCCAGCAGTACCTCCGGGACAGGGGATTTCGAGCGGTGGTTGGAAGCTTTCTTT.

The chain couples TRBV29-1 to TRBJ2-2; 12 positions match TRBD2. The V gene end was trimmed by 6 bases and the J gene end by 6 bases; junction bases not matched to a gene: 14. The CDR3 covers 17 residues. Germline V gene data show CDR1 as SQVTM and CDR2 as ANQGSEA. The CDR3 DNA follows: TGCAGCGTGCGATCGACTAGCGGGGGCCATCCCCCCGGGGAGCTGTTTTTT. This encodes CSVRSTSGGHPPGELFF.

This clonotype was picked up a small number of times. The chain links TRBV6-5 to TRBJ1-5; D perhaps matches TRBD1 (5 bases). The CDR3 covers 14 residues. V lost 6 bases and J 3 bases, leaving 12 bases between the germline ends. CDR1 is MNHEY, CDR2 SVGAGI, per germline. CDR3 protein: CASRPRVFNQPQHF. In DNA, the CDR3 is TGTGCCAGCAGGCCCAGGGTATTCAATCAGCCCCAGCATTTT.

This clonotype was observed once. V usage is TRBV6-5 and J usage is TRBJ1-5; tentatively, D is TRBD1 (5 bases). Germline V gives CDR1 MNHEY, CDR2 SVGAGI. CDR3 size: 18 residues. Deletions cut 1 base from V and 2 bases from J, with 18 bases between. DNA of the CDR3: TGTGCCAGCAGTTACTATCCCGGGGGTCCGGTAGGCAATCAGCCCCAGCATTTT. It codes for CASSYYPGGPVGNQPQHF.

The CDR3 region is CASSPGTGSPYEQYF. CDR3 DNA: TGTGCCAGCAGTCCCGGGACAGGGTCCCCCTACGAGCAGTACTTC. This chain joins TRBV7-2 and TRBJ2-7, with TRBD1 identical over 9 bases. Germline CDR1 SGHTA, CDR2 FQGNSA. The CDR3 totals 15 residues. With V trimmed by 6 bases and J by 2 bases, 8 bases remained unmatched.

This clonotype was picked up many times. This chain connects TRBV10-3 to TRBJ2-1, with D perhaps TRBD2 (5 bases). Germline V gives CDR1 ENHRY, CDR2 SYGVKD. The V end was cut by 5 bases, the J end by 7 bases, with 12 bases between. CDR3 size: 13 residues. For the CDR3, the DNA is TGTGCCATCAGTTTTGGGCTAGCTAATGAGCAGTTCTTC. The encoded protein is CAISFGLANEQFF.

The CDR3 sequence is CASSSGVYYGYTF. The CDR3 bases are TGTGCCAGCAGTTCTGGAGTCTACTATGGCTACACCTTC. This sequence joins TRBV12-3 or TRBV12-4 and TRBJ1-2; D remains unclear. V was trimmed by 4 bases and J by 3 bases, leaving 9 bases between them. This CDR3 is 13 amino acids long.

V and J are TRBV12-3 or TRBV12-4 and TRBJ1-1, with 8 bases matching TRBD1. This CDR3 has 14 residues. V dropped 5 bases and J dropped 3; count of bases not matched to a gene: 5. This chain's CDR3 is CASSPTGVYTEAFF. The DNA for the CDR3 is TGTGCCAGCAGTCCGACAGGGGTATACACTGAAGCTTTCTTT.

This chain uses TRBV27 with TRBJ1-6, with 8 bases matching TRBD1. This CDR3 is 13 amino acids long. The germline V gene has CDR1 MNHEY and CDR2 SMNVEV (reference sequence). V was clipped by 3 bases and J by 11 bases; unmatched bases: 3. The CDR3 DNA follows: TGTGCCAGCAGTTTGGACAGGGTTGCACCCCTCCACTTT. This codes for CASSLDRVAPLHF.

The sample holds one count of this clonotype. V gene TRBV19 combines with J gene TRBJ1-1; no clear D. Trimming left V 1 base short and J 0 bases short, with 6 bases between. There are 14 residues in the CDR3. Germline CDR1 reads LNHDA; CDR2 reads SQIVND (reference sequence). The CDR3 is CASSIGGVNTEAFF. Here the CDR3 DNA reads TGTGCCAGTAGTATAGGCGGGGTGAACACTGAAGCTTTCTTT.

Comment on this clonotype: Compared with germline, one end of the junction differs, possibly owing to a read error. CDR3 sequence (DNA): TGTGCCAGCAGCTTGATGGATTCCGAGGGGACCCAGTACTTC. Protein product: CASSLMDSEGTQYF. V and J are TRBV5-3 and TRBJ2-5; possibly TRBD2 for D (5 bases). TRBV5-3 is identified as an open reading frame with a role that is uncertain. The CDR3 is 14 residues long.

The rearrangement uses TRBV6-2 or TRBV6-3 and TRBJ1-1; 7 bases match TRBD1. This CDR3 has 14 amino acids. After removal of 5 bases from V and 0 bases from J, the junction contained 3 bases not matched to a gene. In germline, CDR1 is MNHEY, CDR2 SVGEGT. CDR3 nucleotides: TGTGCCAGCAGTATCGGACAGGTGAACACTGAAGCTTTCTTT. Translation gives CASSIGQVNTEAFF.

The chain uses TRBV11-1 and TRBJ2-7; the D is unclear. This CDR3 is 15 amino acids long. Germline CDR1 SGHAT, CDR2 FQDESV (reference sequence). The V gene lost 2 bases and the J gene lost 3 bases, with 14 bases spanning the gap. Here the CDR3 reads CASSLISGSLYEQYF. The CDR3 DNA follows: TGTGCCAGCAGCTTAATCTCCGGCAGCCTCTACGAGCAGTACTTC.

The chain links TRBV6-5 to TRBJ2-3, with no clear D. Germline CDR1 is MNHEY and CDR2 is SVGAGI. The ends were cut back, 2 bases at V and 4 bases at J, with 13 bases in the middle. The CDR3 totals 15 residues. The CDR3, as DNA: TGTGCCAGCAGTTACGGCACTGCCCCCCCAGATACGCAGTATTTT. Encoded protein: CASSYGTAPPDTQYF.

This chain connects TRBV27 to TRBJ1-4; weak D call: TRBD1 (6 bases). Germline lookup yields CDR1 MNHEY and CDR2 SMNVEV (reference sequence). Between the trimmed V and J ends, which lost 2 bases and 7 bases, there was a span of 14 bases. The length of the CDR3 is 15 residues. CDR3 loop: CASSLVGQGGEKLFF. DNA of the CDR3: TGTGCCAGCAGTTTAGTTGGTCAAGGGGGTGAAAAACTGTTTTTT. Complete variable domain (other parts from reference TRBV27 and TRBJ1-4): EAQVTQNPRYLITVTGKKLTVTCSQNMNHEYMSWYRQDPGLGLRQIYYSMNVEVTDKGDVPEGYKVSRKEKRNFPLILESPSPNQTSLYFCASSLVGQGGEKLFFGSGTQLSVL.

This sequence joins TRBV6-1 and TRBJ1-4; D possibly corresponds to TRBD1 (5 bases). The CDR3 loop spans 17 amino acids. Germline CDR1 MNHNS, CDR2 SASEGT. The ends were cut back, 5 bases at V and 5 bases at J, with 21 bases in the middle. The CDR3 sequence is CASSPNTLQGINEKLFF. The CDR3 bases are TGTGCCAGCAGTCCTAATACTCTTCAGGGAATAAATGAAAAACTGTTTTTT.

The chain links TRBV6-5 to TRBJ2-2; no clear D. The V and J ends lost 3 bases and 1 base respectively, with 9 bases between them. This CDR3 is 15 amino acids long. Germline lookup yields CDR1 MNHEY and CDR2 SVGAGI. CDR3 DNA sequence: TGTGCCAGCAGTTATCGACAATTGAACACCGGGGAGCTGTTTTTT. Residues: CASSYRQLNTGELFF.

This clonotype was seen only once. CDR3 loop: CASSLGASDRNQPQHF. DNA of the CDR3: TGTGCCAGCAGCTTGGGAGCGTCGGACAGGAATCAGCCCCAGCATTTT. The chain combines TRBV5-6 with TRBJ1-5, with 7 bases matching TRBD1. Germline CDR1 and CDR2: SGHDT and YYEEEE. The CDR3 runs 16 residues. The ends lost 0 bases at V and 4 bases at J; junction bases unmatched: 7.

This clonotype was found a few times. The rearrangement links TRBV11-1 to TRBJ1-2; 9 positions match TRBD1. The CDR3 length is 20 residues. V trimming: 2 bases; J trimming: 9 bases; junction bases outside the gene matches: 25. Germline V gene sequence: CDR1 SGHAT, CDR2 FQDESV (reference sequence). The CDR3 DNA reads TGTGCCAGCAGCTTACCAGGGGACAGGGTTCAGGGTGTACCTCGGTATCGCTACACCTTC. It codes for CASSLPGDRVQGVPRYRYTF.

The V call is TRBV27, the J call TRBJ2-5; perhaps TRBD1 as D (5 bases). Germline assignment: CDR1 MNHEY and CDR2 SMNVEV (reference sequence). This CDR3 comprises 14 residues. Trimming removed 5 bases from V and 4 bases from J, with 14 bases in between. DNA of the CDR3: TGTGCCAGCAGTCCCACAGGCCCAGGAGAGACCCAGTACTTC. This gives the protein CASSPTGPGETQYF.